This T cell receptor beta chain emerged from a study of siplizumab effects on memory and regulatory T cells. Points from the study as a whole: On average, approximately 70% of mappable alloreactive CD4+ clones were Treg-derived under siplizumab, against about 29% in controls. Most alloreactive clones went unmapped to unstimulated subsets; only a minor fraction mapped. The authors did not confirm suppressive function in proliferating Tregs from siplizumab cultures.

Concerning this clone itself: Antigen unknown.

Assays covered around 10^5 TCR templates per sample. Assay used: immunoSEQ multiplex PCR; TCRdb lists only in-frame clones, some missing. The sample yields some 46,000 clones, nearly 95% seen once. The origin of this receptor is a human donor in good health. The specimen was CD8+ T cells sorted from blood.

The CDR3 loop reads CASSTKQLAEGYNEQFF. DNA of the CDR3: TGTGCCAGCAGTACAAAACAGCTAGCGGAGGGGTACAATGAGCAGTTCTTC. The chain is built from TRBV28 and TRBJ2-1; 7 nucleotides align to TRBD2. The CDR3 runs to 17 residues. Germline lookup yields CDR1 MDHEN and CDR2 SYDVKM. J gave up 4 bases and V 5 bases, and 14 bases lay outside the gene matches.